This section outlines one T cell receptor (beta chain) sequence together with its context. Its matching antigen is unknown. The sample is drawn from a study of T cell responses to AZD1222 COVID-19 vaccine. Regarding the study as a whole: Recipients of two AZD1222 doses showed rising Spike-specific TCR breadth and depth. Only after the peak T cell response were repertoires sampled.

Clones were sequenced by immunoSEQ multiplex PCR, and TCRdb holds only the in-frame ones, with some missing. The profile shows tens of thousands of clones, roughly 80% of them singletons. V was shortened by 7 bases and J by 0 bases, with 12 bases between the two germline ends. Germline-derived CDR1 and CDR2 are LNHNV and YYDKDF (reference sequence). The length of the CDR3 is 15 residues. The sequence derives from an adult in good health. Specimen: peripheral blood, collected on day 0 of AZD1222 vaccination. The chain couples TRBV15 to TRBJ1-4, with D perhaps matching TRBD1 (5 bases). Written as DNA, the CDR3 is TGTGCCACCATGCACGGGACTACAACTAATGAAAAACTGTTTTTT. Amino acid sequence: CATMHGTTTNEKLFF.